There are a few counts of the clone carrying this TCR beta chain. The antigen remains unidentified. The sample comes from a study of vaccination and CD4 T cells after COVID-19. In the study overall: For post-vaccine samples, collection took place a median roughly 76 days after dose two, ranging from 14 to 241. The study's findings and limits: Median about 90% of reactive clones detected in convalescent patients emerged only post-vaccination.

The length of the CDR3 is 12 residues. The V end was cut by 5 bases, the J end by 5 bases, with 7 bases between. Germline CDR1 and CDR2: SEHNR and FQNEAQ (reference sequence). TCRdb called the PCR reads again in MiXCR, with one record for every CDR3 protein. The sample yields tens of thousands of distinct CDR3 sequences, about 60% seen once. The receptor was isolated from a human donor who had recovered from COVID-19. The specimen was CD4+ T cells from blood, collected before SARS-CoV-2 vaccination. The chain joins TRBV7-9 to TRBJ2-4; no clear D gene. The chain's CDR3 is CASSLGQNIQYF. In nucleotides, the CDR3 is TGTGCCAGCAGCCTGGGTCAAAACATTCAGTACTTC.